This TCR beta chain originates from a study of cytomegalovirus exposure and HLA in healthy donors. Study-wide results and limits: In a later analysis, a missense DCLRE1C variant was linked to TCR beta V- and J-gene trimming. It has been reported that TCR beta sequences accurately predicted the HLA-A and HLA-B alleles of most subjects.

About this clone itself: Its target is not known.

The CDR3 consists of 16 residues. It was with 60 Vbeta and 13 Jbeta primers that the PCR ran. Only in-frame clones appear in the TCRdb table, and some are missing; sequencing was by immunoSEQ multiplex PCR. The sample lists around 150,000 clones, 73% seen once, with around 15% in the top ten. The origin of this receptor is a human donor in good health. The gene calls are TRBV21-1 and TRBJ1-2; the D call TRBD1 from the table was never checked on the DNA. TRBV21-1 is a pseudogene locus. Sequencing input: PBMCs. CDR3 nucleotides: TGTGCCAGCAGCAAAATCGTGAGACAGAAGGACTATGGCTACACCTTC. It codes for CASSKIVRQKDYGYTF.